These 6 T cell receptor beta chains were all obtained from the same sample, sequenced in a study of radiotherapy plus CTLA-4 blockade in lung cancer. The table came from immunoSEQ multiplex PCR; TCRdb's copy has only in-frame clones and leaves some out. The repertoire holds around 20,000 clones, with roughly 82% as singletons. The source material was peripheral blood, sampled from a patient treated with radiotherapy plus ipilimumab. These receptors came from a human donor with non-small cell lung cancer whose response to radiotherapy plus ipilimumab could not be evaluated.

The chain couples TRBV7-9 to TRBJ2-7; weak D call: TRBD1 (6 bases). Looked up from germline, CDR1 is SEHNR and CDR2 is FQNEAQ (reference sequence). This CDR3 has 15 amino acids. Trimming stripped 5 bases from V and 7 bases from J, with 21 bases between. The CDR3 spells CASSPRSRGSGEQYF. Here the CDR3 DNA reads TGTGCCAGCAGCCCACGGTCCAGGGGCAGTGGGGAGCAGTACTTC.

The V call is TRBV6-5, the J call TRBJ1-3; D is uncertain. The CDR3 extends over 15 amino acids. V lost 6 bases, J lost 0 bases, and 12 bases lay in between. Germline values: CDR1 MNHEY, CDR2 SVGAGI. The CDR3 sequence: CASSLRDTSGNTIYF. The CDR3 DNA sequence: TGTGCCAGCAGCCTCCGAGACACCTCTGGAAACACCATATATTTT.

This clone was observed a single time. The CDR3 nucleotides read TGCAGCGTTGCTGGCGGGAGAGGCTCCTACGAGCAGTACTTC. Translated, it gives CSVAGGRGSYEQYF. J is TRBJ2-7 and V is TRBV29-1; 7 bases fit TRBD2. The germline CDR1 and CDR2 sequences are SQVTM and ANQGSEA. CDR3 length equals 14 residues. V lost 4 bases to trimming and J lost 0 bases; unmatched junction nucleotides: 6.

The J gene is TRBJ1-3, the V gene TRBV5-1, with D possibly being TRBD1 (6 bases). This CDR3 has 14 residues. Germline loops: CDR1 SGHRS, CDR2 YFSETQ. Trimming took off 3 bases at V and 0 bases at J, with 7 bases between the two ends. CDR3 region: CASSSQGSGNTIYF. The CDR3 DNA sequence: TGCGCCAGCAGCTCACAGGGCTCTGGAAACACCATATATTTT.

The CDR3 region is CASSPRQGLNTEAFF. CDR3 sequence (DNA): TGTGCCAGTAGTCCGAGACAGGGGTTGAACACTGAAGCTTTCTTT. This chain connects TRBV19 to TRBJ1-1; 8 bases are shared with TRBD1. V lost 5 bases to trimming and J lost 0 bases; unmatched junction nucleotides: 5. The CDR3 consists of 15 residues. Germline CDR1 reads LNHDA; CDR2 reads SQIVND (reference sequence).

This chain links TRBV21-1 with TRBJ1-1. TRBV21-1 is designated a pseudogene. This CDR3 contains 16 residues. The CDR3, as DNA: TGTGCCAGCAGCACCTGGGGATCGGGGGGCCTCTCTGAAGCTTTCTTT. Translation: CASSTWGSGGLSEAFF.